These 18 T cell receptor beta chains originate from one sample sequenced in a study of cytomegalovirus exposure and HLA in healthy donors. Researchers ran the PCR with 60 Vbeta and 13 Jbeta primers. Libraries were prepared by immunoSEQ multiplex PCR; TCRdb keeps only in-frame clonotypes and omits some of them. This table holds about 97,000 clones, 60% to 75% found once. The specimen was PBMCs. These receptors were obtained from a woman between 35 and 50 years old in good health and CMV-seronegative.

Turning to this clone: The same CDR3 also results from other DNA sequences found in this sample. This CDR3 is CASSLSRTARYNSPLHF. The CDR3 coding sequence is TGTGCCAGCAGTTTATCTCGGACAGCCCGATATAATTCACCCCTCCACTTT. The chain carries TRBV27 and TRBJ1-6, with D possibly matching TRBD1 (6 bases). Germline V gene sequence: CDR1 MNHEY, CDR2 SMNVEV (reference sequence). The CDR3 loop spans 17 amino acids. The V end was cut by 0 bases, the J end by 4 bases, with 13 bases between.

The rearrangement joins TRBV4-3 to TRBJ1-6; the D is unclear. Germline loops: CDR1 LGHNA, CDR2 YSLEER. CDR3 length equals 18 residues. V was pared by 1 base and J by 7 bases, with 20 bases between. The CDR3 here is CASSQAALETGLNSPLHF. The CDR3 DNA reads as TGCGCCAGCAGCCAAGCAGCACTCGAGACGGGATTAAATTCACCCCTCCACTTT.

The rearrangement links TRBV28 to TRBJ2-5; 9 bases map to TRBD1. The V and J ends lost 6 bases and 5 bases, in that order; junction bases with no gene match: 10. From germline, CDR1 is MDHEN and CDR2 SYDVKM. This CDR3 region has 15 residues. CDR3 amino acids: CASSRPGTGLETQYF. CDR3 DNA sequence: TGTGCCAGCAGCAGACCCGGGACAGGGCTGGAGACCCAGTACTTC. The complete variable domain, with remaining parts taken from reference TRBV28 and TRBJ2-5, reads DVKVTQSSRYLVKRTGEKVFLECVQDMDHENMFWYRQDPGLGLRLIYFSYDVKMKEKGDIPEGYSVSREKKERFSLILESASTNQTSMYLCASSRPGTGLETQYFGPGTRLLVL.

The V call is TRBV6-1, the J call TRBJ1-2; TRBD1 agrees at 9 bases. Germline V gene data show CDR1 as MNHNS and CDR2 as SASEGT. This CDR3 comprises 14 residues. J lost 11 bases, V lost 7 bases, and 14 bases had no gene match. CDR3 protein: CASISTDRGPWYTF. CDR3 coding DNA: TGTGCCAGCATTAGCACGGACAGGGGCCCCTGGTACACCTTC.

This chain joins TRBV19 and TRBJ2-7; perhaps TRBD2 as D (6 bases). The ends were cut back, 2 bases at V and 2 bases at J, with 13 bases in the middle. The CDR3 sequence is 15 residues long. Germline CDR1 LNHDA, CDR2 SQIVND (reference sequence). Here the CDR3 DNA reads TGTGCCAGTAGTATAATTTCAGGGAGGACCTACGAGCAGTACTTC. Translation: CASSIISGRTYEQYF.

The chain couples TRBV10-1 to TRBJ2-2; no firm D call. Germline loops: CDR1 WNHNN, CDR2 SYGVQD (reference sequence). This CDR3 is 15 amino acids long. V shed 5 bases and J shed 3 bases, with 13 bases lying between them. CDR3 region: CASSLRASYTGELFF. DNA of the CDR3: TGCGCCAGCAGTCTACGAGCATCTTACACCGGGGAGCTGTTTTTT.

This clone was observed a few times. This chain joins TRBV27 and TRBJ2-3; D possibly corresponds to TRBD1 (7 bases). V lost 9 bases and J 4 bases, leaving 14 bases between the germline ends. CDR3 length: 13 residues. From germline, CDR1 is MNHEY and CDR2 SMNVEV (reference sequence). For the CDR3, the DNA is TGTGCCAGTCTAGCCAGGGGGGCAGATACGCAGTATTTT. Amino acid sequence: CASLARGADTQYF.

CDR3 nucleotide sequence: TGTGCCACGGTGCGGATAGGAGGGCAAGAGACCCAGTACTTC. This encodes CATVRIGGQETQYF. This chain joins TRBV6-1 and TRBJ2-5; D may be TRBD2 (6 bases). Germline V gene data show CDR1 as MNHNS and CDR2 as SASEGT. Trimming took 10 bases from V and 2 from J, leaving 17 bases between them. This CDR3 is built from 14 residues.

This chain connects TRBV7-2 to TRBJ1-2, with TRBD1 as a possible D gene (6 bases). The V gene's germline CDR1 is SGHTA and CDR2 FQGNSA. The CDR3 loop spans 14 amino acids. Between the trimmed V and J ends, which lost 2 bases and 4 bases, there was a span of 11 bases. The CDR3 nucleotides read TGTGCCAGCAGCTTATCGCAGGGGACCTATGGCTACACCTTC. Residues: CASSLSQGTYGYTF.

This clone has a single count. The chain employs TRBV30 and TRBJ1-2; D is ambiguous. Germline loops: CDR1 GTSNPN, CDR2 SVGIG (reference sequence). The CDR3 runs 13 residues. V shed 0 bases and J shed 2 bases, with 7 bases lying between them. The CDR3 here is CAWSVLQNYGYTF. The CDR3 nucleotides read TGTGCCTGGAGTGTACTACAAAACTATGGCTACACCTTC. Together with reference TRBV30 and TRBJ1-2, the CDR3 gives the full variable domain: SQTIHQWPATLVQPVGSPLSLECTVEGTSNPNLYWYRQAAGRGLQLLFYSVGIGQISSEVPQNLSASRPQDRQFILSSKKLLLSDSGFYLCAWSVLQNYGYTFGSGTRLTVV.

The rearrangement joins TRBV18 to TRBJ1-4; 8 bases line up with TRBD1. This CDR3 has 13 residues. CDR1 and CDR2 from the germline V gene are KGHSH and LQKENI. The J segment lost 7 bases and the V segment lost 7 bases, leaving 5 bases of the junction unmatched. CDR3 protein: CASLQGVGEKLFF. CDR3 bases: TGTGCCAGCTTACAGGGGGTCGGTGAAAAACTGTTTTTT.

J is TRBJ1-4 and V is TRBV18; the D gene is possibly TRBD1 (5 bases). Germline CDR1 is KGHSH and CDR2 is LQKENI. The CDR3 totals 17 residues. Trimming stripped 5 bases from V and 0 bases from J, with 16 bases between. CDR3 in amino acids: CASSSTTALATNEKLFF. As DNA, the CDR3 is TGTGCCAGCTCATCAACGACAGCGCTGGCAACTAATGAAAAACTGTTTTTT.

The rearrangement links TRBV30 to TRBJ2-5; D is unresolved. The end of the DNA is better explained by TRBJ2-7, so the J call may be wrong. CDR3 size: 14 residues. Per the germline V gene, CDR1 is GTSNPN and CDR2 is SVGIG (reference sequence). This CDR3 is CAWSVFRLAYEQYF. CDR3 in DNA: TGTGCCTGGAGTGTCTTCCGACTCGCCTACGAGCAGTACTTC.

The chain joins TRBV27 to TRBJ1-6; possible D gene TRBD1, 5 bases. Trimming took off 2 bases at V and 7 bases at J, with 12 bases between the two ends. The CDR3 is 15 amino acids. CDR1 and CDR2 (germline): MNHEY, SMNVEV (reference sequence). The CDR3 nucleotides read TGTGCCAGCAGTTTAAAAGGGGTAGGGAATTCACCCCTCCACTTT. Translated, it gives CASSLKGVGNSPLHF.

This rearrangement joins TRBV9 to TRBJ2-1, with 16 bases fitting TRBD2. The germline V gene encodes CDR1 SGDLS and CDR2 YYNGEE. The V segment lost 4 bases and the J segment 5 bases; nucleotides outside the gene matches: 9. The CDR3 extends over 18 amino acids. In nucleotides, the CDR3 is TGTGCCAGCAGCTCGGGACTAGCGGGGGGGGCGAACCACAATGAGCAGTTCTTC. Translated: CASSSGLAGGANHNEQFF.

This chain joins TRBV4-3 and TRBJ1-2; D gene uncertain. V was shortened by 0 bases and J by 1 base, with 9 bases between the two germline ends. From germline, CDR1 is LGHNA and CDR2 YSLEER. This CDR3 contains 15 residues. The CDR3 DNA is TGCGCCAGCAGCCAAGATCCCAGAAGTAACTATGGCTACACCTTC. This codes for CASSQDPRSNYGYTF.

V and J are TRBV27 and TRBJ2-5, with 7 bases fitting TRBD2. Looked up from germline, CDR1 is MNHEY and CDR2 is SMNVEV (reference sequence). The V segment lost 9 bases and the J segment 2 bases; nucleotides outside the gene matches: 9. The CDR3 sequence is 14 residues long. CDR3 coding DNA: TGTGCCAGTCGAGAAGCGGGGCCGCAAGAGACCCAGTACTTC. Translating it yields CASREAGPQETQYF.

J is TRBJ2-5 and V is TRBV7-9, with 7 nucleotides matching TRBD1. The tail of the sequence fits TRBJ2-7 better, so the J call may be wrong. The CDR3 is made up of 16 amino acids. The germline gives CDR1 SEHNR, CDR2 FQNEAQ (reference sequence). Here the CDR3 DNA reads TGTGCCAGCAGCCCGTCCGACAGGGCCTTTTCCGGCGAGCAGTACTTC. Protein product: CASSPSDRAFSGEQYF.